This TCR beta chain emerged from a study of T cell repertoires in cytomegalovirus infection. Study in general: Based on public TCR beta signatures, there were indications of CMV infection and of a matching HLA type.

This CDR3 is 16 amino acids long. The germline V gene has CDR1 SGHAT and CDR2 FQNNGV. TCRdb called the reads again in MiXCR, with one record for every CDR3 protein. Of 700,000 to 850,000 distinct CDR3 sequences listed, 30% to 35% were seen once; the top ten hold 9.5% to 15%. On this clonotype: Its antigen remains unknown. One end of the junction fails to match germline, which may point to a read error.

The receptor's source is a human donor in good health (CMV status not recorded). Some clones in this sample may be carry-over from other donors' samples. V and J are TRBV11-2 and TRBJ1-1; TRBD1 matches at 12 bases. The sequencing used cultured CD8+ T cells from PBMCs, collected from culture after CMV antigen stimulation. CDR3 protein: CANSFWDRGHSTEAFF. CDR3 DNA: TGTGCCAACAGCTTCTGGGACAGGGGGCATAGCACTGAAGCTTTCTTT.